This T cell receptor beta chain was found in a study of T-cell memory formation after mild COVID-19. V gave up 1 base and J gave up 2 bases; unmatched junction bases: 4. Looked up from germline, CDR1 is SGHTA and CDR2 is FQGNSA. The CDR3 loop spans 18 amino acids. TCRdb redid the calling of the 5' RACE reads with MiXCR, one entry per CDR3 protein. The data show about 210,000 distinct CDR3 sequences, over 9.5% seen once. The sequenced material came from PBMCs or a T cell subset sorted from them (not recorded which). The rearrangement uses TRBV7-2 and TRBJ2-2; the match to TRBD2 covers 13 bases. The TCR comes from a man between 18 and 29 years old who had mild COVID-19 (a few samples of this study predate the infection). Cell type and time point are not known. DNA for the CDR3: TGTGCCAGCAGCTTAGTTACTAGCGGGGGGGACAACACCGGGGAGCTGTTTTTT. Its protein product is CASSLVTSGGDNTGELFF.